The text below deals with one T cell receptor (beta chain). What it binds is not known. The table came from immunoSEQ multiplex PCR; TCRdb's copy has only in-frame clones and leaves some out. The sample yields 120,000 or so clones, about 89% seen once. The data are from a study of T cell responses to AZD1222 COVID-19 vaccine. General study points: In all cases, repertoires were sampled only after the peak T cell response. Reportedly, close to half of spike-specific TCRs are directed against unmutated variant regions. Mostly white British, mostly female donors; authors suggested clonal diversity may be underestimated.

V was cut by 4 bases and J by 10 bases, with 18 bases left in between. The V gene's germline CDR1 is SGHRS and CDR2 YFSETQ. The CDR3 contains 15 residues. The starting material was peripheral blood, obtained on day 0 of MenACWY control vaccination. The sequence came from an adult in good health. The chain has TRBV5-1 and TRBJ1-6; possible D gene TRBD1, 6 bases. For the CDR3, the DNA is TGCGCCAGCAGCGGCCCAGGGGTAGGAGGGTCACCCCTCCACTTT. Its protein is CASSGPGVGGSPLHF.